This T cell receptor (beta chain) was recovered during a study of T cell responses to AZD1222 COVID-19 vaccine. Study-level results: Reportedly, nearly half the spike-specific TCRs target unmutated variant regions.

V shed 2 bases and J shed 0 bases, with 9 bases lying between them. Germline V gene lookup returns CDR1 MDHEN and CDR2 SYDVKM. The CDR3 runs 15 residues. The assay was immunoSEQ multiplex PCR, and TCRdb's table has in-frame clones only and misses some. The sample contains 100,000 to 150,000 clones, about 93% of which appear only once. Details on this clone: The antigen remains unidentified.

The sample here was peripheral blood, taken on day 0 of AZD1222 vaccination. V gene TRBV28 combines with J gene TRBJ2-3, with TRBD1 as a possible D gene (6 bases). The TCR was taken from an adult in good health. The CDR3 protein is CASSLRTASTDTQYF. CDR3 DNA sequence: TGTGCCAGCAGTTTACGGACAGCTAGCACAGATACGCAGTATTTT.